This TCR beta chain was profiled in a study of cytomegalovirus exposure and HLA in healthy donors. Study in general: From donors who were HLA-typed, an early data release held approximately 84 million unique TCRs. Of 300 to 450 genotyped donors, more than 75% clustered with self-reported Caucasian donors.

PCR employed 60 Vbeta and 13 Jbeta primers. Sequenced by immunoSEQ multiplex PCR; TCRdb stores in-frame clones only, minus some. In the table there are 50,000 to 55,000 clones, around 52% of which are singletons. This clone was detected once. Germline V gene sequence: CDR1 SGHNT, CDR2 YYREEE (reference sequence). V gave up 4 bases and J gave up 5 bases, with 15 bases separating them. The CDR3 has 14 residues. The rearrangement uses TRBV5-4 and TRBJ1-2; D may be TRBD1 (5 bases). The specimen was PBMCs. The receptor comes from a human donor in good health. The CDR3 is CASSPFPGEYGYTF. In DNA, the CDR3 is TGTGCCAGCAGCCCCTTCCCGGGGGAGTATGGCTACACCTTC.